This T cell receptor beta chain stems from a study of OX40 agonist ivuxolimab in advanced cancers. Assay: immunoSEQ multiplex PCR; the TCRdb copy retains only in-frame clones and omits some. This repertoire shows more than 60,000 clones, 90% found once; its top ten account for more than 0.3%. V shed 7 bases, J shed 0 bases, and the junction held 3 bases outside the gene matches. Germline lookup yields CDR1 WSHSY and CDR2 SAAADI. This CDR3 has 14 residues. The V gene is TRBV10-2, the J gene TRBJ2-1; 7 nucleotides align to TRBD1. The TCR originated in an adult with an advanced solid tumor such as melanoma, head and neck, liver or kidney cancer. This specimen was CD4+ or CD8+ T cells sorted from blood, taken in a trial of the OX40 agonist ivuxolimab. CDR3: CASNRGSSYNEQFF. CDR3 coding DNA: TGCGCCAGCAACAGGGGCTCCTCCTACAATGAGCAGTTCTTC.